The 32 T cell receptor beta chains in this list originate from one sample, sequenced in a study of cytomegalovirus exposure and HLA in healthy donors. Amplification used 60 Vbeta primers and 13 Jbeta primers. Produced via immunoSEQ multiplex PCR; TCRdb's table is partial and in-frame only. The sample carries roughly 200,000 clones, around 75% recorded once. The material sequenced was PBMCs. All receptors come from a male donor in good health and CMV-seronegative.

The chain employs TRBV4-1 and TRBJ2-7, with 7 bases that match TRBD2. Germline lookup yields CDR1 MGHRA and CDR2 YSYEKL. The CDR3 length is 15 residues. V lost 0 bases, J lost 3 bases, and 5 bases stayed unmatched. The CDR3 protein is CASSQDPGGFYEQYF. CDR3 coding DNA: TGCGCCAGCAGCCAAGATCCGGGAGGCTTCTACGAGCAGTACTTC.

The chain couples TRBV7-3 to TRBJ1-5; 8 bases are shared with TRBD1. Trimming took 1 base from V and 7 from J; bases not matched to a gene: 9. CDR1 is SGHTA, CDR2 FQGTGA, per germline. CDR3 length: 16 amino acids. DNA for the CDR3: TGTGCCAGCAGCTTAATCGCAGGGGGCGAGGGACAGCCCCAGCATTTT. Its translation: CASSLIAGGEGQPQHF. The complete variable domain, with remaining parts taken from reference TRBV7-3 and TRBJ1-5, reads GAGVSQTPSNKVTEKGKYVELRCDPISGHTALYWYRQSLGQGPEFLIYFQGTGAADDSGLPNDRFFAVRPEGSVSTLKIQRTERGDSAVYLCASSLIAGGEGQPQHFGDGTRLSIL.

V is TRBV28 and J is TRBJ2-1; 16 bases are a match to TRBD2. Germline trimming cut 5 bases from V and 15 bases from J; bases unmatched to any gene: 13. Germline V CDR1 and CDR2: MDHEN, SYDVKM. The CDR3 length is 16 residues. The CDR3 sequence: CASSVPGLAGGGLGFF. The CDR3 bases are TGTGCCAGCAGTGTCCCGGGACTAGCGGGAGGGGGTTTGGGGTTCTTC.

The chain combines TRBV6-5 with TRBJ1-4; 7 positions match TRBD1. The trim removed 0 bases at V and 3 bases at J, leaving 1 base unmatched. The CDR3 runs 15 residues. CDR1 is MNHEY and CDR2 is SVGAGI in the germline V gene. CDR3 sequence: CASSYSGQPNEKLFF. For the CDR3, the DNA is TGTGCCAGCAGTTACTCGGGACAGCCTAATGAAAAACTGTTTTTT.

The CDR3: CAWSVRDPESGNTEAFF. The CDR3 coding sequence is TGTGCCTGGAGTGTACGTGACCCGGAGTCCGGGAACACTGAAGCTTTCTTT. The rearrangement joins TRBV30 to TRBJ1-1; no definite D call. CDR1 is GTSNPN and CDR2 is SVGIG in the germline V gene (reference sequence). The CDR3 spans 17 residues. With 0 bases removed from V and 1 base from J, the gap between germline ends came to 18 bases.

With regard to this clone: Other DNA sequences in the same sample also yield this CDR3. The chain uses TRBV9 and TRBJ1-5; TRBD1 is a possible D gene (6 bases). The CDR3 has 14 residues. Germline loops: CDR1 SGDLS, CDR2 YYNGEE. The germline V and J ends were trimmed by 0 bases and 6 bases, with 10 bases remaining between them. In nucleotides, the CDR3 is TGTGCCAGCAGCGTAGGGGGGGGCGGTCAGCCCCAGCATTTT. This codes for CASSVGGGGQPQHF.

The V and J genes are TRBV30 and TRBJ1-4; D call uncertain. The CDR3 extends over 15 amino acids. The ends were cut back, 4 bases at V and 0 bases at J, with 12 bases in the middle. CDR1 and CDR2 from the germline V gene are GTSNPN and SVGIG (reference sequence). The CDR3 protein is CAWTKLVATNEKLFF. DNA for the CDR3: TGTGCCTGGACTAAGCTTGTCGCAACTAATGAAAAACTGTTTTTT.

This clone was seen a handful of times. The chain joins TRBV7-9 to TRBJ2-3; TRBD2 matches at 7 bases. The trim removed 3 bases at V and 5 bases at J, leaving 11 bases unmatched. From germline, CDR1 is SEHNR and CDR2 FQNEAQ (reference sequence). This CDR3 has 16 amino acids. CDR3 sequence reads: CASSFFVSGPLDTQYF. The CDR3 nucleotides are TGTGCCAGCAGCTTTTTTGTTAGCGGGCCGTTAGATACGCAGTATTTT.

Concerning this clone itself: The same CDR3 also results from other DNA sequences found in this sample. CDR3 amino acids: CASSLARGNQPQHF. The CDR3 nucleotides are TGTGCCAGCAGTTTAGCGAGGGGCAATCAGCCCCAGCATTTT. The chain joins TRBV27 to TRBJ1-5; D is unclear. Germline V lookup: CDR1 MNHEY, CDR2 SMNVEV (reference sequence). The CDR3 loop spans 14 amino acids. The V and J ends lost 2 bases and 2 bases respectively, with 7 bases between them.

This clone was found a few times. V gene TRBV6-5 combines with J gene TRBJ2-7; no clear D. Between the trimmed V and J ends, which lost 4 bases and 1 base, there was a span of 5 bases. In germline, CDR1 is MNHEY, CDR2 SVGAGI. This CDR3 region has 12 residues. The CDR3 DNA reads TGTGCCAGCAGTTTCCTTTCCTACGAGCAGTACTTC. Translated, it gives CASSFLSYEQYF.

The chain employs TRBV18 and TRBJ2-3; D is possibly TRBD2 (6 bases). There are 14 residues in the CDR3. The V gene lost 3 bases and the J gene lost 1 base, with 8 bases spanning the gap. Germline CDR1 reads KGHSH; CDR2 reads LQKENI. CDR3 bases: TGTGCCAGCTCACCGCGGGGTGGCACAGATACGCAGTATTTT. Amino acids: CASSPRGGTDTQYF.

The rearrangement joins TRBV7-9 to TRBJ1-5; tentatively, D is TRBD1 (5 bases). V was cut by 6 bases and J by 1 base, with 16 bases left in between. CDR3 length equals 16 residues. CDR1 is SEHNR, CDR2 FQNEAQ, per germline (reference sequence). CDR3 sequence reads: CASSPMGGGSNQPQHF. The CDR3 DNA follows: TGTGCCAGCAGTCCGATGGGGGGAGGGAGCAATCAGCCCCAGCATTTT.

This clone was seen only a few times. The J gene is TRBJ1-1, the V gene TRBV6-1, with TRBD1 matching over 9 bases. With 4 bases clipped from V and 4 bases from J, the junction kept 13 bases outside the gene matches. Germline values: CDR1 MNHNS, CDR2 SASEGT. The CDR3 has 17 residues. The CDR3 DNA follows: TGTGCCAGCAGTGGACCCACCGGACAGGGGTGGCGCACTGAAGCTTTCTTT. Its protein product is CASSGPTGQGWRTEAFF.

Concerning this clone: This sample also contains other DNA sequences that code for the same CDR3. The rearrangement links TRBV27 to TRBJ2-7; unclear D gene. Trimming stripped 4 bases from V and 0 bases from J, with 4 bases between. The length of the CDR3 is 12 residues. Per germline, CDR1 MNHEY and CDR2 SMNVEV (reference sequence). CDR3 sequence: CASSSSSYEQYF. The CDR3 nucleotides are TGTGCCAGCAGTTCCTCCTCCTACGAGCAGTACTTC.

The J gene is TRBJ2-1, the V gene TRBV7-3; 11 bases match TRBD2. CDR1 is SGHTA, CDR2 FQGTGA, per germline. The CDR3 totals 15 residues. After removal of 5 bases from V and 7 bases from J, the junction contained 7 bases not matched to a gene. The CDR3 DNA reads TGTGCCAGCAGCAGGGGACTAGCGGTGGGAAATGAGCAGTTCTTC. Encoded protein: CASSRGLAVGNEQFF.

The chain uses TRBV11-3 and TRBJ2-2; D possibly corresponds to TRBD1 (6 bases). CDR1 is SGHNT and CDR2 is YENEEA in the germline V gene. The V and J ends lost 2 bases and 6 bases respectively, with 7 bases between them. The CDR3 is 13 residues long. Here the CDR3 DNA reads TGTGCCAGCAGCTTATGGGGGCCCGGGGAGCTGTTTTTT. Translating gives CASSLWGPGELFF.

The V call is TRBV30, the J call TRBJ2-7; 9 nucleotides align to TRBD1. The CDR3 is made up of 16 amino acids. V dropped 4 bases and J dropped 4; count of bases not matched to a gene: 14. Germline CDR1 GTSNPN, CDR2 SVGIG (reference sequence). The CDR3, as DNA: TGTGCCTGGACCATGGGACAGGGAACCGGGCTATACGAGCAGTACTTC. Its protein product is CAWTMGQGTGLYEQYF.

The table lists this clone with a few counts. The rearrangement joins TRBV10-3 to TRBJ2-1, with 7 bases matching TRBD2. This CDR3 contains 15 residues. Germline V gene sequence: CDR1 ENHRY, CDR2 SYGVKD. V trimming: 3 bases; J trimming: 10 bases; junction bases outside the gene matches: 12. This CDR3 reads CAISERAGEVGEQFF. CDR3 DNA sequence: TGTGCCATCAGTGAACGGGCGGGAGAGGTAGGGGAGCAGTTCTTC.

The chain couples TRBV10-3 to TRBJ1-5, with D possibly being TRBD1 (5 bases). This CDR3 has 14 amino acids. Germline CDR1 and CDR2: ENHRY and SYGVKD. V lost 2 bases to trimming and J lost 3 bases, with 8 bases between them. The DNA of the CDR3 is TGTGCCATCAGTGAGCGGGGACTCAATCAGCCCCAGCATTTT. Translated, it gives CAISERGLNQPQHF.

This chain joins TRBV10-2 and TRBJ1-4, with a tentative D call TRBD1 (5 bases). Germline CDR1 reads WSHSY; CDR2 reads SAAADI. V lost 2 bases and J 4 bases, leaving 20 bases between the germline ends. The CDR3 runs to 18 residues. The CDR3 DNA reads as TGCGCCAGCAGTGAGCGGCAGGGAGGGTATGGAGGTAATGAAAAACTGTTTTTT. Its translation: CASSERQGGYGGNEKLFF.

CDR3 in amino acids: CASSQEAGREQYF. CDR3 nucleotide sequence: TGCGCCAGCAGCCAAGAAGCGGGGCGCGAGCAGTACTTC. The chain combines TRBV4-3 with TRBJ2-7; 7 nucleotides match TRBD2. CDR3 size: 13 residues. The V and J ends lost 0 bases and 6 bases, in that order; junction bases with no gene match: 2. The germline V gene encodes CDR1 LGHNA and CDR2 YSLEER.

This chain connects TRBV9 to TRBJ1-3, with 7 bases lining up with TRBD1. Trimming cost V 5 bases and J 4 bases; bases outside gene matches: 6. The CDR3 is made up of 14 amino acids. CDR1 SGDLS and CDR2 YYNGEE come from the germline V gene. CDR3 in DNA: TGTGCCAGCAGGACAGGGACGGGAGGAAACACCATATATTTT. As protein: CASRTGTGGNTIYF.

The chain carries TRBV9 and TRBJ1-1, with 7 nucleotides matching TRBD1. V was pared by 3 bases and J by 8 bases, with 4 bases of the junction left unmatched. The V gene's germline CDR1 is SGDLS and CDR2 YYNGEE. This CDR3 is 12 amino acids long. Here the CDR3 reads CASSAGTVEAFF. Here the CDR3 DNA reads TGTGCCAGCAGCGCTGGGACAGTCGAAGCTTTCTTT.

The chain recombines TRBV7-8 with TRBJ1-5; a possible D gene is TRBD1 (5 bases). Trimming cost V 5 bases and J 8 bases, with 22 bases left between them. From germline, CDR1 is SGHVS and CDR2 FQNEAQ. The CDR3 covers 16 residues. The CDR3, as DNA: TGTGCCAGCAGCGGATTTCCGGGGGATCTAATCAAGCCCCAGCATTTT. Translating gives CASSGFPGDLIKPQHF.

The chain links TRBV4-1 to TRBJ1-6; D is uncertain. There are 15 residues in the CDR3. V dropped 0 bases and J dropped 13 bases, with 16 bases sitting between them. From germline, CDR1 is MGHRA and CDR2 YSYEKL. The CDR3 reads CASSQDQDGLRPLHF. The CDR3 DNA sequence: TGCGCCAGCAGCCAAGATCAGGACGGACTTCGGCCCCTCCACTTT.

J is TRBJ2-7 and V is TRBV19, with 11 positions matching TRBD1. CDR3 length: 14 residues. J gave up 7 bases and V 5 bases, and 7 bases lay outside the gene matches. CDR1 is LNHDA and CDR2 is SQIVND in the germline V gene (reference sequence). This CDR3 is CASSSGQGAKEQYF. The CDR3 bases are TGTGCCAGTAGTTCCGGACAGGGGGCTAAGGAGCAGTACTTC.

The table lists this clone with a few counts. Other DNA sequences in the same sample also yield this CDR3. The CDR3: CASSFGQNTEAFF. The CDR3, as DNA: TGCGCCAGCAGCTTTGGACAGAACACTGAAGCTTTCTTT. The chain has TRBV5-1 and TRBJ1-1, with D possibly being TRBD1 (5 bases). Trimming pared 2 bases from V and 1 base from J, leaving 6 bases between. The length of the CDR3 is 13 residues. From germline, CDR1 is SGHRS and CDR2 YFSETQ.

The chain carries TRBV11-1 and TRBJ2-3, with 14 bases fitting TRBD2. J was trimmed by 2 bases and V by 4 bases; bases with no gene match: 11. CDR3 length: 19 amino acids. Germline CDR1 and CDR2: SGHAT and FQDESV (reference sequence). The CDR3 nucleotides read TGTGCCAGCAGCTCGACCGGGACTAGCGGGAGATGGGTCACAGATACGCAGTATTTT. Its protein is CASSSTGTSGRWVTDTQYF.

The CDR3 DNA reads as TGTGCCAGCTCTCCGGCAGGGTTGGTGGATTCACCCCTCCACTTT. It codes for CASSPAGLVDSPLHF. The genes are TRBV25-1 and TRBJ1-6, with D possibly TRBD1 on 5 matching bases. The CDR3 runs 15 residues. CDR1 is MGHDK and CDR2 is SYGVNS in the germline V gene. Trimming cost V 8 bases and J 8 bases, with 19 bases left between them.

Only one count was recorded for this clone. The V call is TRBV28, the J call TRBJ2-3; possibly TRBD2 for D (7 bases). The CDR3 sequence is 15 residues long. Trimming stripped 3 bases from V and 2 bases from J, with 12 bases between. Germline CDR1 is MDHEN and CDR2 is SYDVKM. The CDR3 DNA reads as TGTGCCAGCAGTTTCGGGGGGCTAAACACAGATACGCAGTATTTT. Protein sequence: CASSFGGLNTDTQYF. Full variable domain (missing parts from reference TRBV28 and TRBJ2-3): DVKVTQSSRYLVKRTGEKVFLECVQDMDHENMFWYRQDPGLGLRLIYFSYDVKMKEKGDIPEGYSVSREKKERFSLILESASTNQTSMYLCASSFGGLNTDTQYFGPGTRLTVL.

V gene TRBV7-9 combines with J gene TRBJ2-2; 10 nucleotides align to TRBD1. CDR1 and CDR2 (germline): SEHNR, FQNEAQ (reference sequence). CDR3 size: 18 residues. V lost 4 bases to trimming and J lost 4 bases; unmatched junction nucleotides: 12. The CDR3 DNA reads TGTGCCAGCAGCTCGGGACAGGGGCCCCCCAATTTCACCGGGGAGCTGTTTTTT. It codes for CASSSGQGPPNFTGELFF.

The chain links TRBV2 to TRBJ1-3; D unresolved. The ends were cut back, 7 bases at V and 0 bases at J, with 16 bases in the middle. Germline CDR1 reads SNHLY; CDR2 reads FYNNEI. The CDR3 sequence is 16 residues long. The CDR3 loop is CASTLRWQLSGNTIYF. CDR3 DNA: TGTGCCAGCACCCTGAGGTGGCAGCTCTCTGGAAACACCATATATTTT.